One sample yielded the 16 T cell receptor beta chains listed below, sequenced in a study of CXCR3-negative and CXCR3-positive naive CD8 T cells. The method, 5' RACE with UMI labels, was used to prepare the TRB cDNA libraries. TCRdb reanalyzed the 5' RACE reads, giving one entry per CDR3 protein sequence and no DNA. This table lists roughly 99,000 distinct CDR3 sequences. Their specific antigens are unknown. Whole-study findings and limits: CXCR3-negative naive cells had less hydrophobic TRB CDR3s than did CXCR3-positive naive cells.

The sequenced material came from naive CXCR3+ CD8+ T cells from blood. Subset meaning: CD45RO-CCR7+CD27+CD95- naive CD8+ T cells expressing CXCR3 (TNR3+). Every receptor here comes from a human donor in good health. Some clones in this sample may be carry-over from other donors' samples.

The J gene is TRBJ2-1, the V gene TRBV29-1; TCRdb names TRBD2, which stays unverified in the absence of DNA. This CDR3 has 12 residues. Germline V lookup: CDR1 SQVTM, CDR2 ANQGSEA. This CDR3 reads CSVLTSFYEQFF.

The V and J genes are TRBV2 and TRBJ1-2; the D call of TRBD1 rests on TCRdb alone, since no DNA is present to check it. The CDR3 consists of 14 residues. Per the germline V gene, CDR1 is SNHLY and CDR2 is FYNNEI. CDR3: CASSEYGQGQGYTF.

The chain couples TRBV20-1 to TRBJ2-1; no DNA is available, so the TRBD1 call from TCRdb remains unchecked. The CDR3 contains 12 residues. Germline lookup yields CDR1 DFQATT and CDR2 SNEGSKA (reference sequence). CDR3 in amino acids: CSAGGQVDEQFF.

This rearrangement joins TRBV7-2 to TRBJ2-7; the TRBD2 assignment by TCRdb is unverifiable without DNA. Germline CDR1 and CDR2: SGHTA and FQGNSA. There are 16 residues in the CDR3. The CDR3 loop is CASSPVVGGPGDEQYF.

The rearrangement links TRBV7-8 to TRBJ2-1; TCRdb outputs TRBD1, but without DNA this stays unchecked. Germline CDR1 is SGHVS and CDR2 is FQNEAQ. The CDR3 covers 17 residues. The CDR3 loop reads CASSPTPVGGQGNEQFF.

The chain uses TRBV28 and TRBJ2-7. Germline V lookup: CDR1 MDHEN, CDR2 SYDVKM. The CDR3 length is 12 residues. The chain's CDR3 is CASSLTTYEQYF. The whole variable domain, filled in from reference TRBV28 and TRBJ2-7, reads DVKVTQSSRYLVKRTGEKVFLECVQDMDHENMFWYRQDPGLGLRLIYFSYDVKMKEKGDIPEGYSVSREKKERFSLILESASTNQTSMYLCASSLTTYEQYFGPGTRLTVT.

The chain has TRBV7-8 and TRBJ2-4; the TCRdb D gene call, TRBD2, has no DNA to confirm it. CDR1 and CDR2 (germline): SGHVS, FQNEAQ. The CDR3 is 17 amino acids. The CDR3: CASSLVMGWLRENIQYF. The entire variable domain, with the rest obtained from reference TRBV7-8 and TRBJ2-4, is as follows: GAGVSQSPRYKVAKRGQDVALRCDPISGHVSLFWYQQALGQGPEFLTYFQNEAQLDKSGLPSDRFFAERPEGSVSTLKIQRTQQEDSAVYLCASSLVMGWLRENIQYFGAGTRLSVL.

This chain's CDR3 is CASSTYGQGISYEQYF. The chain is built from TRBV28 and TRBJ2-7; TCRdb gives TRBD1 as the D gene, but with no DNA this cannot be confirmed. This CDR3 contains 16 residues. Germline V gene sequence: CDR1 MDHEN, CDR2 SYDVKM.

This sequence joins TRBV29-1 and TRBJ2-7; TCRdb proposes TRBD1, but this gene call is untestable without DNA. The CDR3 contains 12 residues. The germline V gene has CDR1 SQVTM and CDR2 ANQGSEA. CDR3 residues: CSVEKQGYEQYF.

The V gene is TRBV2, the J gene TRBJ2-2; TCRdb proposes TRBD1, but this gene call is untestable without DNA. The CDR3 has 14 amino acids. The germline V gene encodes CDR1 SNHLY and CDR2 FYNNEI. This CDR3 is CASSEVPGPGELFF.

The rearrangement uses TRBV7-9 and TRBJ2-7; TCRdb's assignment of TRBD2 cannot be checked, as there is no DNA. The germline V gene encodes CDR1 SEHNR and CDR2 FQNEAQ (reference sequence). The CDR3 contains 15 residues. The CDR3 reads CASSDGTSGDYEQYF.

The gene calls are TRBV29-1 and TRBJ2-3; TCRdb's D call of TRBD1 is untestable without DNA. The CDR3 length is 15 residues. The germline gives CDR1 SQVTM, CDR2 ANQGSEA. The CDR3 loop reads CSARGGGGPTDTQYF.

This chain links TRBV7-6 with TRBJ2-3; TCRdb lists TRBD1, though no DNA is available to test this call. The CDR3 runs to 13 residues. Germline CDR1 reads SGHVS; CDR2 reads FNYEAQ. The CDR3 reads CASSSESPLSQYF.

The chain recombines TRBV6-5 with TRBJ2-5; the TCRdb call, TRBD1, lacks DNA for checking. The CDR3 spans 16 residues. CDR1 is MNHEY and CDR2 is SVGAGI in the germline V gene. CDR3 in amino acids: CASRQHPWGMQETQYF.

The chain combines TRBV12-3 or TRBV12-4 with TRBJ2-5; TCRdb gives TRBD1 as the D gene, but with no DNA this cannot be confirmed. This CDR3 is 17 amino acids long. CDR3 loop: CASSLVTGTGGRETQYF.

The chain links TRBV7-7 to TRBJ2-2; TCRdb indicates TRBD1, and absent DNA this call remains unverified. Germline CDR1 reads SSHAT; CDR2 reads FNYEAQ (reference sequence). This CDR3 is built from 15 residues. The CDR3 is CASSLSASSGGELFF.